Here is one T cell receptor (beta chain) with its context. What it binds is unknown. Assay used: immunoSEQ multiplex PCR; TCRdb lists only in-frame clones, some missing. The sample lists approximately 1,500,000 clones, 98% occurring once. Losses at the gene ends were 3 bases for V and 10 bases for J; bases not matched to a gene: 12. The CDR3 runs to 15 residues. CDR1 is MDHEN, CDR2 SYDVKM, per germline. This sample was included in a study of shared clonotypes between healthy human individuals. Study-level findings and limits: Some clonotypes were shared by all four sorted-subset donors, while others were not shared. The non-shared ones had lower generation probabilities than the shared ones.

The sequence was obtained from a man aged 25 to 40 in good health. The chain combines TRBV28 with TRBJ2-3, with 8 positions matching TRBD2. The sequencing input was naive CD4+ T cells sorted from blood. The subset here: CD45RA+ positively selected. This CDR3 is CASSFSGTRLLAQYF. The CDR3 DNA reads TGTGCCAGCAGTTTCTCCGGGACTAGACTTCTTGCGCAGTATTTT.